A single sample gave rise to the 8 T cell receptor beta chains below, sequenced in a study of T cell responses to AZD1222 COVID-19 vaccine. TCRdb's copy holds only in-frame clones and misses some; the assay was immunoSEQ multiplex PCR. This repertoire shows some 170,000 clones, 85% to 95% found once; its top ten account for 0.9%. Sequences were derived from peripheral blood, sampled on day 0 of AZD1222 vaccination. Receptors were obtained from an adult in good health.

The rearrangement links TRBV7-9 to TRBJ2-5; unclear D gene. This CDR3 comprises 14 residues. The V and J ends lost 3 bases and 7 bases respectively, with 15 bases between them. The germline gives CDR1 SEHNR, CDR2 FQNEAQ (reference sequence). CDR3 sequence (DNA): TGTGCCAGCAGCTTCCTAGAAGTGAGAGGGACCCAGTACTTC. Protein: CASSFLEVRGTQYF.

The V gene is TRBV9, the J gene TRBJ1-4; no definite D call. Between the trimmed V and J ends, which lost 4 bases and 0 bases, there was a span of 4 bases. This CDR3 contains 13 residues. The germline gives CDR1 SGDLS, CDR2 YYNGEE. The CDR3 loop reads CASSRTTNEKLFF. CDR3 bases: TGTGCCAGCAGCCGCACAACTAATGAAAAACTGTTTTTT.

The gene calls are TRBV4-1 and TRBJ2-5; D might be TRBD2 (7 bases). CDR1 MGHRA and CDR2 YSYEKL come from the germline V gene. V was trimmed by 1 base and J by 4 bases, leaving 19 bases between them. The CDR3 loop spans 17 amino acids. The CDR3 DNA reads TGCGCCAGCAGCCAAGCTTGGGGGGGCGGGGAGAGAGAGACCCAGTACTTC. As protein: CASSQAWGGGERETQYF.

This chain uses TRBV2 with TRBJ1-4; 7 bases line up with TRBD1. The junction had 2 bases not matched to a gene; V was cut back by 4 bases and J by 0 bases. There are 15 residues in the CDR3. CDR1 is SNHLY, CDR2 FYNNEI, per germline. The CDR3 bases are TGTGCCAGCAGTGGCCAGGGGGCAACTAATGAAAAACTGTTTTTT. Its translation: CASSGQGATNEKLFF.

The chain uses TRBV18 and TRBJ2-1; 7 nucleotides agree with TRBD2. V shed 3 bases, J shed 8 bases, and the junction held 13 bases outside the gene matches. Germline V gene sequence: CDR1 KGHSH, CDR2 LQKENI. There are 16 residues in the CDR3. CDR3: CASSPPSWEGADEQFF. In nucleotides, the CDR3 is TGTGCCAGCTCACCCCCGTCCTGGGAGGGAGCAGATGAGCAGTTCTTC.

The CDR3 sequence is CASSEGQQPQHF. The CDR3 DNA reads as TGTGCCAGCAGTGAAGGGCAACAGCCCCAGCATTTT. The chain couples TRBV6-1 to TRBJ1-5, with D unresolved. Trimming shortened V by 1 base and J by 7 bases, and 5 bases separated the two germline ends. CDR1 is MNHNS and CDR2 is SASEGT in the germline V gene. This CDR3 comprises 12 residues.

V and J are TRBV9 and TRBJ2-6; D might be TRBD1 (6 bases). Looked up from germline, CDR1 is SGDLS and CDR2 is YYNGEE. V was cut by 4 bases and J by 4 bases, with 12 bases left in between. The CDR3 runs to 15 residues. The CDR3 DNA reads as TGTGCCAGCAGCTTGCAGGGGTTGGGGGCCAACGTCCTGACTTTC. Translating it yields CASSLQGLGANVLTF.

This chain joins TRBV4-2 and TRBJ2-5, with 8 positions matching TRBD1. Germline CDR1 and CDR2: LGHNA and YNFKEQ. The CDR3 length is 14 residues. V was clipped by 3 bases and J by 5 bases; unmatched bases: 5. The CDR3 loop is CASSHTDRAETQYF. The DNA of the CDR3 is TGTGCCAGCAGCCATACGGACAGGGCCGAGACCCAGTACTTC.